This TCR beta chain comes out of a study of T cell repertoires in cytomegalovirus infection. Deletions cut 7 bases from V and 1 base from J, with 10 bases between. Germline CDR1 and CDR2: SQVTM and ANQGSEA. The CDR3 is 13 amino acids. TCRdb ran MiXCR on the reads and lists one entry per CDR3 protein. The sample contains under 250,000 distinct CDR3 sequences, about 7% of which appear only once. This clonotype showed up many times. This receptor was taken from a human donor in good health (CMV status not recorded). Some clones in this sample may be carry-over from other donors' samples. The V gene is TRBV29-1, the J gene TRBJ2-2, with a weak D call TRBD2 (5 bases). Material for sequencing was PBMCs. The CDR3 reads CSGGSLNTGELFF. The CDR3 nucleotides are TGCAGCGGAGGGAGTTTGAACACCGGGGAGCTGTTTTTT.